This TCR beta chain derives from a study of cytomegalovirus exposure and HLA in healthy donors. Here immunoSEQ multiplex PCR was the method, and the copy in TCRdb shows in-frame clones only, minus some. In the table there are 110,000 to 150,000 clones, 85% to 90% of which are singletons. Germline V gene data show CDR1 as MNHEY and CDR2 as SVGAGI. CDR3 length: 14 residues. Trimming cost V 5 bases and J 4 bases, with 15 bases left between them. The V call is TRBV6-5, the J call TRBJ2-7, with a weak D call TRBD2 (5 bases). Sequencing was performed on PBMCs. The receptor's source is a man younger than 35 in good health and CMV-seronegative. The CDR3 DNA reads as TGTGCCAGCAGTCAAGCGAGCGGACCGTACGAGCAGTACTTC. Protein sequence: CASSQASGPYEQYF.